What follows are 30 T cell receptor beta chains derived from one specimen sequenced in a study of T cell responses to AZD1222 COVID-19 vaccine. Clones were read by immunoSEQ multiplex PCR, and TCRdb kept only the in-frame ones, dropping some. The sample has around 160,000 clones; 94% are singletons. Source: peripheral blood, taken 28 days after the second AZD1222 dose. These receptors came from an adult who received the AZD1222 COVID-19 vaccine.

The chain couples TRBV2 to TRBJ2-7, with 10 bases matching TRBD1. Looked up from germline, CDR1 is SNHLY and CDR2 is FYNNEI. V lost 6 bases, J lost 3 bases, and 8 bases stayed unmatched. This CDR3 comprises 15 residues. Here the CDR3 reads CASRGPGQGSYEQYF. CDR3 DNA sequence: TGTGCCAGCAGAGGACCGGGACAGGGGAGCTACGAGCAGTACTTC.

The rearrangement links TRBV5-1 to TRBJ1-2, with D unclear. The V end lost 3 bases, the J end lost 0 bases, and 6 bases lay between the germline ends. The CDR3 is 13 amino acids. From germline, CDR1 is SGHRS and CDR2 YFSETQ. The CDR3 here is CASSSDPNYGYTF. CDR3 nucleotides: TGCGCCAGCAGCTCAGACCCTAACTATGGCTACACCTTC.

The gene calls are TRBV7-2 and TRBJ2-5; TRBD1 matches 7 bases. The CDR3 has 15 residues. V shed 4 bases and J 4 bases; nucleotides not matched to a gene: 9. CDR1 is SGHTA, CDR2 FQGNSA, per germline. CDR3 DNA sequence: TGTGCCAGCAGCTACGAACAGGGGTTGGGAGAGACCCAGTACTTC. Its translation: CASSYEQGLGETQYF.

The chain joins TRBV4-3 to TRBJ2-1; 8 positions match TRBD2. This CDR3 comprises 14 residues. Unmatched junction bases numbered 2, after V lost 0 bases and J lost 7 bases. Germline V gene sequence: CDR1 LGHNA, CDR2 YSLEER. The CDR3 nucleotides are TGCGCCAGCAGCCAAGATACTAGCGGAAATGAGCAGTTCTTC. As protein: CASSQDTSGNEQFF.

This rearrangement joins TRBV7-6 to TRBJ2-7; the match to TRBD1 covers 8 bases. Germline V lookup: CDR1 SGHVS, CDR2 FNYEAQ. The CDR3 runs 15 residues. Trimming took 1 base from V and 2 from J; bases not matched to a gene: 4. In DNA form, the CDR3 reads TGTGCCAGCAGCTTAGAGAGGGACAGGCCCTACGAGCAGTACTTC. Amino acids: CASSLERDRPYEQYF.

V usage is TRBV5-6 and J usage is TRBJ2-1, with TRBD1 as a possible D gene (5 bases). CDR1 is SGHDT, CDR2 YYEEEE, per germline. Trimming took off 4 bases at V and 7 bases at J, with 21 bases between the two ends. There are 16 residues in the CDR3. The chain's CDR3 is CASSPLWQGGWNEQFF. The CDR3 nucleotides are TGTGCCAGCAGCCCCCTGTGGCAGGGTGGGTGGAATGAGCAGTTCTTC.

The chain uses TRBV3-1 (or the pseudogene TRBV3-2) and TRBJ2-4; maybe TRBD1 (6 bases). V shed 0 bases and J shed 0 bases, with 9 bases lying between them. Germline lookup yields CDR1 LGHDT and CDR2 YNNKEL (reference sequence). The CDR3 loop spans 16 amino acids. In nucleotides, the CDR3 is TGTGCCAGCAGCCAAGAAACAGGGCTAGCCAAAAACATTCAGTACTTC. Amino acids: CASSQETGLAKNIQYF.

The sample holds one count of this clone. V is TRBV30 and J is TRBJ1-5; D is unclear. Germline loops: CDR1 GTSNPN, CDR2 SVGIG (reference sequence). The CDR3 length is 15 residues. The V and J ends lost 0 bases and 2 bases respectively, with 11 bases between them. CDR3 protein: CAWSVGLVGNQPQHF. The CDR3 DNA reads TGTGCCTGGAGTGTAGGATTAGTGGGCAATCAGCCCCAGCATTTT.

The V and J genes are TRBV9 and TRBJ2-3; the D call may be TRBD1 or TRBD2 (6 bases each). V lost 3 bases and J 3 bases, leaving 20 bases between the germline ends. The CDR3 is made up of 17 amino acids. Germline V gene sequence: CDR1 SGDLS, CDR2 YYNGEE. The CDR3 DNA is TGTGCCAGCAGCGCTTATCGAGGGGGGCGTCGAACAGATACGCAGTATTTT. It translates to CASSAYRGGRRTDTQYF.

The chain employs TRBV4-2 and TRBJ1-4; possible D gene TRBD1, 5 bases. Deletions cut 4 bases from V and 4 bases from J, with 10 bases between. The CDR3 spans 14 residues. The V gene's germline CDR1 is LGHNA and CDR2 YNFKEQ. CDR3 DNA sequence: TGTGCCAGCAGCCGGGACCGAGATAATGAAAAACTGTTTTTT. This encodes CASSRDRDNEKLFF.

For this clone: Other DNA sequences in this sample translate to the same CDR3. The chain employs TRBV7-8 and TRBJ2-7; maybe TRBD2 (5 bases). The CDR3 sequence is 12 residues long. CDR1 and CDR2 (germline): SGHVS, FQNEAQ. Trimming shortened V by 2 bases and J by 4 bases, and 6 bases separated the two germline ends. CDR3 loop: CASSLRGYEQYF. DNA for the CDR3: TGTGCCAGCAGCTTACGGGGATACGAGCAGTACTTC. Supplemented by reference TRBV7-8 and TRBJ2-7, the full variable domain reads GAGVSQSPRYKVAKRGQDVALRCDPISGHVSLFWYQQALGQGPEFLTYFQNEAQLDKSGLPSDRFFAERPEGSVSTLKIQRTQQEDSAVYLCASSLRGYEQYFGPGTRLTVT.

In nucleotides, the CDR3 is TGTGCCAGCAGCAACCGACAGGGGTGGACTGAAGCTTTCTTT. Translating it yields CASSNRQGWTEAFF. V and J are TRBV7-2 and TRBJ1-1, with 8 bases fitting TRBD1. Per the germline V gene, CDR1 is SGHTA and CDR2 is FQGNSA. The V gene end was trimmed by 5 bases and the J gene end by 5 bases; junction bases not matched to a gene: 7. CDR3 length: 14 residues.

This clone was recorded once. The V gene is TRBV7-2, the J gene TRBJ1-1; D ambiguous. Looked up from germline, CDR1 is SGHTA and CDR2 is FQGNSA. V was shortened by 4 bases and J by 1 base, with 16 bases between the two germline ends. The CDR3 contains 16 residues. CDR3 bases: TGTGCCAGCAGCTCGTACTCCTTAACGGGGAACACTGAAGCTTTCTTT. This gives the protein CASSSYSLTGNTEAFF. The complete variable domain, with remaining parts taken from reference TRBV7-2 and TRBJ1-1, reads GAGVSQSPSNKVTEKGKDVELRCDPISGHTALYWYRQSLGQGLEFLIYFQGNSAPDKSGLPSDRFSAERTGGSVSTLTIQRTQQEDSAVYLCASSSYSLTGNTEAFFGQGTRLTVV.

The chain combines TRBV7-9 with TRBJ2-2; 7 bases are a match to TRBD2. Germline V gene lookup returns CDR1 SEHNR and CDR2 FQNEAQ (reference sequence). Germline trimming cut 5 bases from V and 2 bases from J; bases unmatched to any gene: 11. The CDR3 runs to 17 residues. The CDR3 DNA is TGTGCCAGCAGCGTTCTGGCCGGGACTATAAACACCGGGGAGCTGTTTTTT. Its protein product is CASSVLAGTINTGELFF.

V and J are TRBV9 and TRBJ2-1; the match to TRBD2 covers 13 bases. CDR3 size: 16 residues. The V and J ends lost 3 bases and 9 bases, in that order; junction bases with no gene match: 9. In germline, CDR1 is SGDLS, CDR2 YYNGEE. CDR3: CASSASLAGGQGEQFF. CDR3 DNA: TGTGCCAGCAGCGCCTCACTAGCGGGAGGGCAGGGTGAGCAGTTCTTC.

CDR3 residues: CATLKAGPHGNEQFF. In nucleotides, the CDR3 is TGTGCCACCCTGAAGGCCGGTCCCCACGGGAATGAGCAGTTCTTC. This chain links TRBV6-5 with TRBJ2-1, with D unresolved. V lost 10 bases and J 7 bases, leaving 23 bases between the germline ends. CDR3 length: 15 amino acids. Germline V CDR1 and CDR2: MNHEY, SVGAGI.

The chain recombines TRBV6-2 or TRBV6-3 with TRBJ1-1; no clear D. CDR3 length equals 14 residues. V was pared by 0 bases and J by 4 bases, with 9 bases between. Germline CDR1 and CDR2: MNHEY and SVGEGT. This CDR3 reads CASSYSMGGTEAFF. Here the CDR3 DNA reads TGTGCCAGCAGTTACTCGATGGGTGGCACTGAAGCTTTCTTT.

CDR3 amino acids: CASSSQRADTQYF. The DNA of the CDR3 is TGTGCCAGCAGCTCCCAGCGCGCAGATACGCAGTATTTT. The chain carries TRBV11-2 and TRBJ2-3; the D is unclear. CDR3 size: 13 residues. Germline V gives CDR1 SGHAT, CDR2 FQNNGV. The V end was cut by 4 bases, the J end by 4 bases, with 9 bases between.

The gene calls are TRBV28 and TRBJ1-5; no clear D. The CDR3 is made up of 11 amino acids. Germline V CDR1 and CDR2: MDHEN, SYDVKM. The V end lost 3 bases, the J end lost 13 bases, and 10 bases lay between the germline ends. The DNA of the CDR3 is TGTGCCAGCAGTTTTGTAGGTCCTCAGCATTTT. This translates into CASSFVGPQHF.

V and J are TRBV7-9 and TRBJ2-3; no clear D. The CDR3 is 15 amino acids. Trimming removed 5 bases from V and 2 bases from J, with 14 bases in between. Looked up from germline, CDR1 is SEHNR and CDR2 is FQNEAQ (reference sequence). CDR3 sequence: CASSHKRHTTDTQYF. DNA of the CDR3: TGTGCCAGCAGCCATAAGCGACACACCACAGATACGCAGTATTTT.

The genes are TRBV7-9 and TRBJ2-1, with 9 bases lining up with TRBD2. After removal of 7 bases from V and 9 bases from J, the junction contained 10 bases not matched to a gene. The CDR3 runs to 14 residues. The germline V gene encodes CDR1 SEHNR and CDR2 FQNEAQ (reference sequence). The CDR3 sequence: CASIFSGSEGEQFF. CDR3 coding DNA: TGTGCCAGCATCTTTAGCGGGAGTGAGGGTGAGCAGTTCTTC. The entire variable domain, with the rest obtained from reference TRBV7-9 and TRBJ2-1, is as follows: DTGVSQNPRHKITKRGQNVTFRCDPISEHNRLYWYRQTLGQGPEFLTYFQNEAQLEKSRLLSDRFSAERPKGSFSTLEIQRTEQGDSAMYLCASIFSGSEGEQFFGPGTRLTVL.

The chain employs TRBV9 and TRBJ2-2; 8 bases align to TRBD2. This CDR3 is built from 17 residues. V dropped 5 bases and J dropped 5; count of bases not matched to a gene: 14. The germline V gene encodes CDR1 SGDLS and CDR2 YYNGEE. The CDR3 protein is CASSRSSGIYDTGELFF. The CDR3 bases are TGTGCCAGCAGTCGAAGTAGCGGGATCTACGATACCGGGGAGCTGTTTTTT.

The gene calls are TRBV7-3 and TRBJ1-6; 8 bases agree with TRBD1. Germline V gene data show CDR1 as SGHTA and CDR2 as FQGTGA. The junction had 8 bases not matched to a gene; V was cut back by 6 bases and J by 7 bases. This CDR3 spans 15 amino acids. The CDR3 protein is CASRSSGQGNSPLHF. The CDR3 DNA follows: TGTGCCAGCAGGTCCTCCGGACAGGGCAATTCACCCCTCCACTTT.

In this sample, this clone turned up once. This chain joins TRBV29-1 and TRBJ1-1; no firm D call. V was cut by 5 bases and J by 5 bases, with 6 bases left in between. Germline V CDR1 and CDR2: SQVTM, ANQGSEA. This CDR3 is built from 10 residues. CDR3 sequence: CSVRGTEAFF. The CDR3 coding sequence is TGCAGCGTTCGTGGTACTGAAGCTTTCTTT.

This clone was counted once. The rearrangement uses TRBV21-1 and TRBJ2-7. TRBV21-1 is reported as a pseudogene. The CDR3 runs 9 residues. The DNA for the CDR3 is TGTGCCGGGAAGGGCGAGCAGTACTTC. Protein product: CAGKGEQYF.

The V call is TRBV4-1, the J call TRBJ2-2; a weak D match, TRBD2 (6 bases). The CDR3 is made up of 17 amino acids. Trimming stripped 2 bases from V and 1 base from J, with 14 bases between. Germline-derived CDR1 and CDR2 are MGHRA and YSYEKL. The CDR3 DNA reads as TGCGCCAGCAGCCAACAAGCAGCGGGCGGGAACACCGGGGAGCTGTTTTTT. Translation gives CASSQQAAGGNTGELFF.

The chain carries TRBV5-4 and TRBJ2-3; D may match TRBD1 or TRBD2 (6 bases each). V shed 4 bases and J shed 4 bases, with 13 bases lying between them. Per germline, CDR1 SGHNT and CDR2 YYREEE (reference sequence). The CDR3 is 14 residues long. DNA for the CDR3: TGTGCCAGCAGCCGAAAAAGGGGGGCAGATACGCAGTATTTT. This codes for CASSRKRGADTQYF.

V gene TRBV9 combines with J gene TRBJ2-1; 10 bases are a match to TRBD2. Losses at the gene ends were 0 bases for V and 2 bases for J; bases not matched to a gene: 2. The CDR3 contains 16 residues. The V gene's germline CDR1 is SGDLS and CDR2 YYNGEE. CDR3 residues: CASSVGGLAAYNEQFF. The CDR3, as DNA: TGTGCCAGCAGCGTAGGAGGACTAGCGGCCTACAATGAGCAGTTCTTC.

The rearrangement uses TRBV6-5 and TRBJ2-7, with a weak D call TRBD1 (6 bases). Germline V gives CDR1 MNHEY, CDR2 SVGAGI. The CDR3 has 13 amino acids. Trimming took off 9 bases at V and 1 base at J, with 13 bases between the two ends. The CDR3 loop is CASSEDSSYEQYF. The CDR3 DNA follows: TGTGCCAGTTCTGAGGACAGTTCCTACGAGCAGTACTTC.

The J gene is TRBJ2-7, the V gene TRBV19, with TRBD1 matching 9 bases. This CDR3 is 14 amino acids long. With 8 bases clipped from V and 6 bases from J, the junction kept 11 bases outside the gene matches. CDR1 is LNHDA and CDR2 is SQIVND in the germline V gene (reference sequence). The CDR3 DNA sequence: TGTGCCAGTCCCTCTCGACAGGGGGAGGGCGAGCAGTACTTC. Translated: CASPSRQGEGEQYF. Together with reference TRBV19 and TRBJ2-7, the CDR3 gives the full variable domain: DGGITQSPKYLFRKEGQNVTLSCEQNLNHDAMYWYRQDPGQGLRLIYYSQIVNDFQKGDIAEGYSVSREKKESFPLTVTSAQKNPTAFYLCASPSRQGEGEQYFGPGTRLTVT.